This T cell receptor beta chain was identified during a study of CD4 T cells in relation to SARS-CoV-2 and coronaviruses. Study-level background: After roughly eleven days of antigen culture, PBMC TCR beta CDR3s were sequenced.

V was trimmed by 2 bases and J by 1 base, leaving 8 bases between them. Germline assignment: CDR1 MNHEY and CDR2 SVGAGI. The length of the CDR3 is 14 residues. The table came from immunoSEQ multiplex PCR; TCRdb's copy has only in-frame clones and leaves some out. The data hold about 22,000 clones, with around 67% observed a single time. Comment on this clone: Its specificity is not known.

Before the COVID-19 pandemic, during about 2011-2019, CD4+ T cells were taken from unexposed donors. The cells were cultured for about ten days before CD4+ T cells were isolated. Testing used SARS-CoV-2 S/N and four cold-coronavirus spikes on unexposed-donor CD4+ T cells, cells permitting. Cultures held under 2.5 million PBMCs per well with approximately 10 IU/ml IL-2. On days 3 and 7, cultures got half fresh IL-2 medium. The sequence came from a human donor in good health. The sample consisted of CD4+ T cells from PBMCs, cultured in vitro. The chain carries TRBV6-5 and TRBJ1-1, with a weak D call TRBD1 (5 bases). DNA for the CDR3: TGTGCCAGCAGTTACAGGGGTTCGAACACTGAAGCTTTCTTT. It encodes CASSYRGSNTEAFF.